This T cell receptor (beta chain) was sequenced for a study of T-cell reconstitution after alpha-beta-depleted transplantation in children. This clonotype was found a few times. The TCRbeta library was prepared with unique molecular identifiers. TCRdb re-derived calls from the PCR reads in MiXCR, one entry per CDR3 protein. This table holds about a million distinct CDR3 sequences, about 26% found once. Source: PBMCs, mostly from graft donor cells, taken 360 days after TCRalphabeta/CD19-depleted stem cell transplant. The clonotype originates from a boy under two years old who had a stem cell transplant for SCID, so the T cells may come from the graft donor.

CDR3 sequence (DNA): TGTGCCAGCTCACCAGGATTAAGGGATACGCAGTATTTT. It translates to CASSPGLRDTQYF. The V call is TRBV18, the J call TRBJ2-3; D uncertain. V dropped 2 bases and J dropped 6 bases, with 9 bases sitting between them. The CDR3 spans 13 residues. Germline V gives CDR1 KGHSH, CDR2 LQKENI.